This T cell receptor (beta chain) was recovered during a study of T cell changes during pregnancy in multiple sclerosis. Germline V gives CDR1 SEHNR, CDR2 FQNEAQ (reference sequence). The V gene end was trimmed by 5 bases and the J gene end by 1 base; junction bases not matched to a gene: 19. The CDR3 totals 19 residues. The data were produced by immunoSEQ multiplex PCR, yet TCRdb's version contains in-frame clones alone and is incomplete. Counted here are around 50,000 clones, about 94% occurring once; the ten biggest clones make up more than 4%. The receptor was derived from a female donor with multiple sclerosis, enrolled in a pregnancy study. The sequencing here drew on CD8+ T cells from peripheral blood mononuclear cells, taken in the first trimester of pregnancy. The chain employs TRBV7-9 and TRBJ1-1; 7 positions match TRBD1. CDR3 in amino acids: CASSPHSRGPESPNTEAFF. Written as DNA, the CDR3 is TGTGCCAGCAGCCCTCACTCGAGGGGGCCGGAATCCCCGAACACTGAAGCTTTCTTT.